This TCR beta chain was sequenced during a study of T cells in Graves' hyperthyroidism and ophthalmopathy. The authors took PBMCs from 8.5 to 10 ml fresh peripheral blood. With 4 bases clipped from V and 7 bases from J, the junction kept 11 bases outside the gene matches. There are 16 residues in the CDR3. Germline V gene lookup returns CDR1 ENHRY and CDR2 SYGVKD. The sample holds many counts of this clonotype. Amplification of TCR beta CDR3 regions used RNA as the template. With the HTBI primer set, the TCR CDR3 went through a first round of RT-PCR. MiXCR was run by TCRdb on the multiplex PCR reads, yielding one entry per CDR3 protein. The sample has about 520,000 distinct CDR3 sequences, roughly a quarter seen once; the top ten hold 11%.

What was sequenced was blood. The genes are TRBV10-3 and TRBJ1-2; TRBD1 matches at 11 bases. This sequence was found in a woman aged 25 to 39 with Graves' ophthalmopathy. In DNA form, the CDR3 reads TGTGCCATCAGTGCCGGGACAGGGGGTGAGAATAGTGGCTACACCTTC. It specifies CAISAGTGGENSGYTF.